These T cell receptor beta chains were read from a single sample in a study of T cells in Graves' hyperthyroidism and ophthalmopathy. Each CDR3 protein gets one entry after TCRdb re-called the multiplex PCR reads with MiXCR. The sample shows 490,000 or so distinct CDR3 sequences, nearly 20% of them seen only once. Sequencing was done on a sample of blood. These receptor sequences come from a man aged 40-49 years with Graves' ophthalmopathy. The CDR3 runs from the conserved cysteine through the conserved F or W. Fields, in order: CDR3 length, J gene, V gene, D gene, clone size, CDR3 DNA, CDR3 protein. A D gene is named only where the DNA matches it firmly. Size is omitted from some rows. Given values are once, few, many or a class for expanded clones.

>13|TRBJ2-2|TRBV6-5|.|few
TGTGCCAGCAGTTACTCCGAGACCGGGGAGCTGTTTTTT
CASSYSETGELFF
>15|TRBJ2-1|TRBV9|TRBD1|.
TGTGCCAGCAGCGGTGGTCGGACAGGGGACAATGAGCAGTTCTTC
CASSGGRTGDNEQFF
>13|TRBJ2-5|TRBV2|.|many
TGTGCCAGCAGTGCCAGAGCTAAAGAGACCCAGTACTTC
CASSARAKETQYF
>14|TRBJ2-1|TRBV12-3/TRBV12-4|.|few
TGTGCCAGCAGTTTAAATCCGGGGGGCGTTGAGCAGTTCTTC
CASSLNPGGVEQFF
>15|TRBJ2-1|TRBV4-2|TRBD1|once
TGTGCCAGCAGCCAAGAGAGGGGGCAGGGCAATGAGCAGTTCTTC
CASSQERGQGNEQFF
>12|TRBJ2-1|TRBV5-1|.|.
TGCGCCAGCAGCGAGCCCAACAATGAGCAGTTCTTC
CASSEPNNEQFF
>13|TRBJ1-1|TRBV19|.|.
TGTGCCAGTAGTATAGATGGGTACACTGAAGCTTTCTTT
CASSIDGYTEAFF
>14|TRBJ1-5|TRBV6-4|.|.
TGTGCCAGCAGCCCGATGGGGGGAAGAGATCCCCAGCATTTT
CASSPMGGRDPQHF
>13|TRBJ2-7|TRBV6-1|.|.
TGTGCCAGCAGTTACAAAAGCGGTTACGAGCAGTACTTC
CASSYKSGYEQYF
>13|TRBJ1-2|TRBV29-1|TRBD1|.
TGCAGCGTTGACGGACAGGGGGACTATGGCTACACCTTC
CSVDGQGDYGYTF
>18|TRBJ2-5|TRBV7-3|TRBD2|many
TGTGCCAGCAGCTTAAAGGGGTTCCTAGCGGGGCGTCAAGAGACCCAGTACTTC
CASSLKGFLAGRQETQYF
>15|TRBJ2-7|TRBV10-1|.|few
TGCGCCAGCAGTGAGTCGAGACAGCAACCCTACGAGCAGTACTTC
CASSESRQQPYEQYF
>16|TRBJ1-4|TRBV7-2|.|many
TGTGCCAGCAGCTTAGGATTTGCCCAGGGAGGGGAAAAACTGTTTTTT
CASSLGFAQGGEKLFF
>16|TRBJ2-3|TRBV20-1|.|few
TGCAGTGCTAGAGAGAGGCTAGCCCCTAGCACAGATACGCAGTATTTT
CSARERLAPSTDTQYF
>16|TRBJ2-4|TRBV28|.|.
TGTGCCAGCAGTTCCAGCGGAGCACTAGCCAAAAACATTCAGTACTTC
CASSSSGALAKNIQYF
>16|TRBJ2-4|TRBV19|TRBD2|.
TGTGCCAGTACCTCGAGGACTAGCGAAACCAAAAACATTCAGTACTTC
CASTSRTSETKNIQYF
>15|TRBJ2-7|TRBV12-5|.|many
TGTGCTAGTGGTTCTCCCGGGGAAACCCCCTACGAGCAGTACTTC
CASGSPGETPYEQYF
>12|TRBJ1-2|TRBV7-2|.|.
TGTGCCAGCAGCTCGAACAGGGCTGGCTACACCTTC
CASSSNRAGYTF
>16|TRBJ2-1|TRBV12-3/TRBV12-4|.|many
TGTGCCAGCAGCTTTCGTGGGTCGACGGCCTACAATGAGCAGTTCTTC
CASSFRGSTAYNEQFF
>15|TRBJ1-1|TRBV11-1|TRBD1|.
TGTGCCAGCAGCCGGACAGGGGCCAGTACGGTGGAAGCTTTCTTT
CASSRTGASTVEAFF
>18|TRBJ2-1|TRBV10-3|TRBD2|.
TGTGCCATCAGTGAGTCGCAGAAACCGCTAGCGGGAACCAATGAGCAGTTCTTC
CAISESQKPLAGTNEQFF
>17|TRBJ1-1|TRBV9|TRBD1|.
TGTGCCAGCAGCAAGTTCGGGACAGGGGGTCAAAACACTGAAGCTTTCTTT
CASSKFGTGGQNTEAFF
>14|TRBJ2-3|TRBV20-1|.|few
TGCAGTGCTAGAGATTGGCAGGGTACAGATACGCAGTATTTT
CSARDWQGTDTQYF
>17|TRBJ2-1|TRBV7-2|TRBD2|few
TGTGCCAGCAGCCCTCGGGGTAGCGGGAGAGGTATGGATGAGCAGTTCTTC
CASSPRGSGRGMDEQFF
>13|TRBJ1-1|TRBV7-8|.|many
TGTGCCAGCAGCTTACTTGGGGATTTTAAAGCTTTCTTT
CASSLLGDFKAFF
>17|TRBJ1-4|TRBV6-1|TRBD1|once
TGTGCCAGCAGTGACTGGGGACAGGGGGTGGAGTGGGAAAAACTGTTTTTT
CASSDWGQGVEWEKLFF
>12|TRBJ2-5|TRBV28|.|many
TGTGCCAGCAGTCCCCCGATAGAGACCCAGTACTTC
CASSPPIETQYF
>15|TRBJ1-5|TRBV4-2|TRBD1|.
TGTGCCAGCAGCCAATTCGCACAGGGGGGTCAGCCCCAGCATTTT
CASSQFAQGGQPQHF
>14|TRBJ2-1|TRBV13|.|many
TGTGCCAGCAGCTCCCAGGACACCCCCGGGGAGCAGTTCTTC
CASSSQDTPGEQFF
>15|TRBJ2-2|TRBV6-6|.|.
TGTGCCAGCAGTTACTCGACCAGGGGCCCCGGGGAGCTGTTTTTT
CASSYSTRGPGELFF
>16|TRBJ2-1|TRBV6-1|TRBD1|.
TGTGCCAGCACCCCCATTGGGACAGGGACGGCCAATGAGCAGTTCTTC
CASTPIGTGTANEQFF
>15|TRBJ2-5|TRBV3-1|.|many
TGTGCCAGCAGCCCCTCTTGGGGGAACCAAGAGACCCAGTACTTC
CASSPSWGNQETQYF
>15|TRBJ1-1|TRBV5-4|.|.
TGTGCCAGCAGCTTGAGGTCCGGGGTGAACACTGAAGCTTTCTTT
CASSLRSGVNTEAFF
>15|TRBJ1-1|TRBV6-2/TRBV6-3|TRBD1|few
TGTGCCAGCAGCACCCCAGGACAGGGGAACACTGAAGCTTTCTTT
CASSTPGQGNTEAFF
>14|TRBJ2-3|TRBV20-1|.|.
TGCAGTGCCCCCCTGGGGACTCCCCAGGGTGAGCAGTATTTT
CSAPLGTPQGEQYF
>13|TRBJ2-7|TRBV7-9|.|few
TGTGCCAGCGGGCCGGCTGAAACCTACGAGCAGTACTTC
CASGPAETYEQYF
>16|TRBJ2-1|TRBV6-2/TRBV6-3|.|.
TGTGCCAGCAGACTATACCAGGGGTCTTCCTACAATGAGCAGTTCTTC
CASRLYQGSSYNEQFF
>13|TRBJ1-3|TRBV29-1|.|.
TGCAGCGTTGGGGGACTAAGGGGAAACACCATATATTTT
CSVGGLRGNTIYF
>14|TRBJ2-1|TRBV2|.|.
TGTGCCAGCAGTTTGGTCCTTCCCCCCTACGAGCAGTTCTTC
CASSLVLPPYEQFF
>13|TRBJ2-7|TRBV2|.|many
TGTGCCGGCTGGGACTGGAGCTCCTACGAGCAGTACTTC
CAGWDWSSYEQYF
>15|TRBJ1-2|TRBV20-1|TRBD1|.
TGCAGTGCCCGCCCCGGGACAGGGGGCGGGTATGGCTACACCTTC
CSARPGTGGGYGYTF
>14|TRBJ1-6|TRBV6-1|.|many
TGTGCCAGCAGTGAAAGATACAGGAATTCACCCCTCCACTTT
CASSERYRNSPLHF
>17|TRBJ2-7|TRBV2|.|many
TGTGCCAGCAGTGATTCCCCCCCGGCAGCGAAGTCCTACGAGCAGTACTTC
CASSDSPPAAKSYEQYF
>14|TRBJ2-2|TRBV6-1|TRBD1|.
TGTGCCACTTGCCACAGGGGATCAGCCGGGGAGCTGTTTTTT
CATCHRGSAGELFF
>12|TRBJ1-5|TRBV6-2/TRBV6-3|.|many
TGTGCCACCCGGCAGGGTAATCAGCCCCAGCATTTT
CATRQGNQPQHF
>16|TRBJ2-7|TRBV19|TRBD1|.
TGTGCCAGTAGTATGAGTGGGACAGGGGAACTCTACGAGCGGTACTTC
CASSMSGTGELYERYF
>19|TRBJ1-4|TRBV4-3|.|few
TGCGCCAGCAGCCAAGTATTACAGGGAGTTCGTGCAGCTAATGAAAAACTGTTTTTT
CASSQVLQGVRAANEKLFF
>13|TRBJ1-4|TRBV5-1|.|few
TGCGCCAGCAGCTTGGCGGGTCCTGAAAAACTGTTTTTT
CASSLAGPEKLFF
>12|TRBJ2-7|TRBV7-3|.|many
TGTGCCAGCAGCCCACCCTCGGGGGAGCAGTACTTC
CASSPPSGEQYF
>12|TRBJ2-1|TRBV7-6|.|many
TGTGCCAGCAGCTTAATCGCGGGAAAGCAGTTCTTC
CASSLIAGKQFF
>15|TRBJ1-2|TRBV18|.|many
TGTGCCAGCTCACGCAACCCGACAGCTAACTATGGCTACACCTTC
CASSRNPTANYGYTF
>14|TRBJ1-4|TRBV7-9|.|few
TGTGCCAGCAGCCCCCTTAGGACATTTGAAAAACTGTTTTTT
CASSPLRTFEKLFF
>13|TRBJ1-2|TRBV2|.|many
TGTGCCAGCACCCTAGACAGCCTTAGGGGCTACACCTTC
CASTLDSLRGYTF
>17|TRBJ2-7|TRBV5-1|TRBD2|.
TGCGCCAGCAGCTTCCACACCCTGACTAGCGGAGCGTACGAGCAGTACTTC
CASSFHTLTSGAYEQYF
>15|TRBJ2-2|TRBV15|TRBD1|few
TGTGCCTCATCTCCGGGACAGCATAACACCGGGGAGCTGTTTTTT
CASSPGQHNTGELFF
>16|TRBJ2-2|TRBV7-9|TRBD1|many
TGTGCCAGCAGCTCACACAGGGGGCGGAGCACCGGGGAGCTGTTTTTT
CASSSHRGRSTGELFF
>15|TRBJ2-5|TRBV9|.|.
TGTGCCAGCAGCCCACGGACAGCGACAACGGGGGGCCAGTACTTC
CASSPRTATTGGQYF
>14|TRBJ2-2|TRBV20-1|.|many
TGCAGTGCTAGGGGTGTGGGTAACACCGGGGAGCTGTTTTTT
CSARGVGNTGELFF
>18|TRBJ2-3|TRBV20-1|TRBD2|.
TGCAGTGCTAGAGATTGGTCGGGACTAGCGGAAAGCACAGATACGCAGTATTTT
CSARDWSGLAESTDTQYF